This T cell receptor beta chain was sequenced in a study of blood T cells in healthy people across ages. This CDR3 is 17 amino acids long. CDR1 and CDR2 (germline): LGHNA, YSLEER. Primed by a sample-barcoded 5' primer and a J-beta primer mix, a second PCR proceeded for about 6 to 12 cycles. TCRdb re-derived calls from the 5' RACE reads in MiXCR, one entry per CDR3 protein. The table has hundreds of thousands of distinct CDR3 sequences, roughly 56% seen once; the top ten hold around 25%. About this clonotype: Its ends do not fully match the called genes, so a read error is possible.

The chain recombines TRBV4-3 with TRBJ2-6; 8 nucleotides align to TRBD2. This clonotype originated in a man aged 40-49 years in good health. Specimen: blood. CDR3 sequence (DNA): TGCGCCAGCAGCCAAGTGGCGGGAGGTGGTGGGGCCAACGTCCCGACTTTC. It specifies CASSQVAGGGGANVPTF.